This entry features one T cell receptor (beta chain) sequence. Its specificity is unknown. Given a far larger clone just one base away, this is likely a sequencing read error. Other nucleotide sequences in the sample specify the same CDR3. This CDR3 is 13 amino acids long. CDR1 WNHNN and CDR2 SYGVQD come from the germline V gene (reference sequence). The data are from a study of shared clonotypes between healthy human individuals. At the level of the study: A couple of female and a few male donors aged 18 to 49 were enrolled.

It was at deep level that the assay was run. Tens of thousands of T cell genomes (around 300 ng DNA) went into each PBMC replicate. Measured with immunoSEQ multiplex PCR; TCRdb has only the in-frame clones, and not every one. The sample includes approximately 470,000 clones, approximately 81% seen only once; the top ten take 9.5% to 15%. Study findings and constraints: The authors expected sequencing depth to affect clonotype sharing among donors.

Sequencing used PBMCs. This sequence was found in a woman aged 35 to 49 in good health. Some clones in this sample may be carry-over from other donors' samples. This sequence joins TRBV10-1 and TRBJ2-5; D gene unclear. The end of the DNA aligns better with TRBJ2-7, so the J call may be wrong. CDR3 bases: TGCGCCAGCAGTGGGCAGCCGTCCTACGAGCAGTACTTC. Translating gives CASSGQPSYEQYF.